The 21 T cell receptor beta chains below were found in one sample sequenced in a study of blood T cell repertoires in COVID-19. Method: immunoSEQ multiplex PCR; TCRdb's copy keeps in-frame clones and lacks some. The sample consists of more than 150,000 clones, 80% to 85% of them appearing once. What was sequenced was peripheral blood. The receptors stem from a woman in her thirties with acute or convalescent COVID-19.

The CDR3 loop is CASIPGQGDNEQFF. As DNA, the CDR3 is TGCGCCAGTATTCCGGGACAGGGGGACAATGAGCAGTTCTTC. V is TRBV5-1 and J is TRBJ2-1; 11 bases map to TRBD1. This CDR3 region has 14 residues. After removal of 8 bases from V and 5 bases from J, the junction contained 6 bases not matched to a gene. Germline assignment: CDR1 SGHRS and CDR2 YFSETQ.

This sequence joins TRBV30 and TRBJ2-1; D possibly corresponds to TRBD2 (6 bases). CDR3 length equals 17 residues. The germline CDR1 and CDR2 sequences are GTSNPN and SVGIG (reference sequence). V gave up 0 bases and J gave up 5 bases, with 20 bases separating them. The CDR3 DNA sequence: TGTGCCTGGAGTGTTTTTGCGGGAAGGAACCTGGACAATGAGCAGTTCTTC. Translation: CAWSVFAGRNLDNEQFF.

The rearrangement joins TRBV25-1 to TRBJ1-5; the match to TRBD1 covers 7 bases. The ends lost 3 bases at V and 6 bases at J; junction bases unmatched: 11. The CDR3 is 16 residues long. Germline assignment: CDR1 MGHDK and CDR2 SYGVNS. For the CDR3, the DNA is TGTGCCAGCAGTGATTCGACAGGGCTAAGGGCTCAGCCCCAGCATTTT. Translating gives CASSDSTGLRAQPQHF. Drawing the rest from reference TRBV25-1 and TRBJ1-5, the complete variable domain is EADIYQTPRYLVIGTGKKITLECSQTMGHDKMYWYQQDPGMELHLIHYSYGVNSTEKGDLSSESTVSRIRTEHFPLTLESARPSHTSQYLCASSDSTGLRAQPQHFGDGTRLSIL.

This clone has a handful of counts. The CDR3 sequence is CASSEAGQGGADTQYF. The CDR3 DNA sequence: TGTGCCAGCAGTGAAGCTGGGCAGGGTGGGGCAGATACGCAGTATTTT. The rearrangement links TRBV6-1 to TRBJ2-3, with D possibly matching TRBD1 (5 bases). The CDR3 has 16 residues. Trimming shortened V by 0 bases and J by 4 bases, and 14 bases separated the two germline ends. Germline V gene data show CDR1 as MNHNS and CDR2 as SASEGT.

V is TRBV6-2 or TRBV6-3 and J is TRBJ1-1, with D unresolved. Trimming pared 5 bases from V and 5 bases from J, leaving 18 bases between. This CDR3 spans 15 amino acids. CDR1 is MNHEY and CDR2 is SVGEGT in the germline V gene. The CDR3 DNA reads as TGTGCCAGCAGTGCAGGAGGGCGTGTAAGGACTGAAGCTTTCTTT. This sequence encodes CASSAGGRVRTEAFF.

The count of this clone is one. The genes are TRBV27 and TRBJ1-6; tentatively, D is TRBD1 (5 bases). The CDR3 has 14 residues. Trimming took 3 bases from V and 9 from J, leaving 12 bases between them. Germline V lookup: CDR1 MNHEY, CDR2 SMNVEV (reference sequence). The CDR3 sequence: CASSFSGASSPLHF. CDR3 in DNA: TGTGCCAGCAGTTTTTCTGGGGCTAGTTCACCCCTCCACTTT.

The chain uses TRBV28 and TRBJ1-1; 7 positions match TRBD1. CDR3 length: 16 amino acids. Per the germline V gene, CDR1 is MDHEN and CDR2 is SYDVKM. Trimming removed 6 bases from V and 5 bases from J; junction bases left unmatched: 15. The CDR3 nucleotides are TGTGCCAGCAGCACCCGAAGACCACAGGGGAGAACTGAAGCTTTCTTT. This codes for CASSTRRPQGRTEAFF. The whole variable domain, filled in from reference TRBV28 and TRBJ1-1, reads DVKVTQSSRYLVKRTGEKVFLECVQDMDHENMFWYRQDPGLGLRLIYFSYDVKMKEKGDIPEGYSVSREKKERFSLILESASTNQTSMYLCASSTRRPQGRTEAFFGQGTRLTVV.

The chain uses TRBV7-2 and TRBJ2-7, with a tentative D call TRBD1 (7 bases). Trimming removed 2 bases from V and 5 bases from J, with 16 bases in between. Germline CDR1 SGHTA, CDR2 FQGNSA. This CDR3 spans 15 amino acids. The CDR3 nucleotides read TGTGCCAGCAGCTTAAGGACGGCCAGGGGGGACGAGCAGTACTTC. Translation: CASSLRTARGDEQYF.

This chain links TRBV27 with TRBJ2-3, with 9 positions matching TRBD2. Germline lookup yields CDR1 MNHEY and CDR2 SMNVEV (reference sequence). V shed 2 bases and J 2 bases; nucleotides not matched to a gene: 8. The CDR3 length is 17 residues. The CDR3 DNA is TGTGCCAGCAGTTTAATCACGAGCGGGGGGTCCACAGATACGCAGTATTTT. It is translated as CASSLITSGGSTDTQYF.

J is TRBJ1-4 and V is TRBV19; possibly TRBD1 for D (6 bases). The CDR3 spans 16 residues. Trimming stripped 5 bases from V and 1 base from J, with 14 bases between. Per germline, CDR1 LNHDA and CDR2 SQIVND (reference sequence). The CDR3 DNA is TGTGCCAGTAGTGGGACATGGCCTTTAACTAATGAAAAACTGTTTTTT. Its protein product is CASSGTWPLTNEKLFF.

In this sample, this clone turned up a few times. The chain combines TRBV19 with TRBJ1-2, with D uncertain. Germline CDR1 LNHDA, CDR2 SQIVND (reference sequence). V was pared by 7 bases and J by 6 bases, with 21 bases between. The length of the CDR3 is 15 residues. The CDR3 loop reads CASTLNGNPRHGYTF. The CDR3 nucleotides are TGTGCCAGTACTCTGAACGGGAATCCGAGACATGGCTACACCTTC. The full variable domain, completed using reference TRBV19 and TRBJ1-2, is DGGITQSPKYLFRKEGQNVTLSCEQNLNHDAMYWYRQDPGQGLRLIYYSQIVNDFQKGDIAEGYSVSREKKESFPLTVTSAQKNPTAFYLCASTLNGNPRHGYTFGSGTRLTVV.

This chain links TRBV15 with TRBJ2-7, with 10 bases matching TRBD1. There are 16 residues in the CDR3. J lost 4 bases, V lost 1 base, and 7 bases had no gene match. Per germline, CDR1 LNHNV and CDR2 YYDKDF (reference sequence). The CDR3 sequence: CATSRVGGQGRYEQYF. CDR3 in DNA: TGTGCCACCAGCAGAGTCGGGGGACAGGGGAGATACGAGCAGTACTTC.

The genes are TRBV3-1 (or the pseudogene TRBV3-2) and TRBJ1-2, with D possibly matching TRBD1 (6 bases). The length of the CDR3 is 15 residues. Germline CDR1 reads LGHDT; CDR2 reads YNNKEL (reference sequence). V lost 0 bases, J lost 3 bases, and 11 bases lay in between. DNA for the CDR3: TGTGCCAGCAGCCAAGATCCACAGGGCTACTATGGCTACACCTTC. It is translated as CASSQDPQGYYGYTF.

J is TRBJ1-2 and V is TRBV5-1; the D is unclear. CDR3 length: 14 residues. CDR1 SGHRS and CDR2 YFSETQ come from the germline V gene. The V and J ends lost 0 bases and 4 bases respectively, with 10 bases between them. Here the CDR3 reads CASSLGDGFYGYTF. Written as DNA, the CDR3 is TGCGCCAGCAGCTTGGGTGACGGGTTCTATGGCTACACCTTC.

J is TRBJ2-1 and V is TRBV19; 10 nucleotides agree with TRBD2. Germline CDR1 is LNHDA and CDR2 is SQIVND (reference sequence). V lost 5 bases and J lost 10; bases outside the gene matches: 5. The CDR3 sequence is 13 residues long. CDR3 sequence reads: CASSASLAGEQFF. CDR3 coding DNA: TGTGCCAGTAGTGCGTCACTAGCGGGAGAGCAGTTCTTC.

The chain is built from TRBV28 and TRBJ1-6; possibly TRBD1 for D (5 bases). This CDR3 has 13 residues. Germline V gives CDR1 MDHEN, CDR2 SYDVKM. V lost 7 bases and J lost 7, with 11 bases in between. The CDR3 DNA is TGTGCCAGCACCCTGCGGGGGAATTCACCCCTCCACTTT. Protein: CASTLRGNSPLHF.

J is TRBJ1-1 and V is TRBV30, with TRBD1 as a possible D gene (6 bases). In germline, CDR1 is GTSNPN, CDR2 SVGIG (reference sequence). This CDR3 spans 20 amino acids. V was shortened by 4 bases and J by 0 bases, with 30 bases between the two germline ends. CDR3 sequence reads: CAWNSTRGFSVTIMNTEAFF. CDR3 in DNA: TGTGCCTGGAATTCCACCAGGGGATTCTCAGTGACGATCATGAACACTGAAGCTTTCTTT.

This sequence joins TRBV7-9 and TRBJ2-4; 10 bases align to TRBD1. The CDR3 has 16 amino acids. Germline V gives CDR1 SEHNR, CDR2 FQNEAQ (reference sequence). Trimming removed 5 bases from V and 2 bases from J; junction bases left unmatched: 6. The CDR3 sequence is CASSAPGQGSKNIQYF. The CDR3 DNA follows: TGTGCCAGCAGCGCGCCGGGACAGGGGTCCAAAAACATTCAGTACTTC.

This clone was counted only a few times. The chain couples TRBV28 to TRBJ1-6; 7 bases map to TRBD1. After removal of 3 bases from V and 8 bases from J, the junction contained 10 bases not matched to a gene. The CDR3 is 16 residues long. The germline CDR1 and CDR2 sequences are MDHEN and SYDVKM. This CDR3 is CASSFYDRAYDSPLHF. CDR3 sequence (DNA): TGTGCCAGCAGTTTTTACGACAGGGCCTACGATTCACCCCTCCACTTT.

The chain employs TRBV7-8 and TRBJ2-3; 7 bases align to TRBD2. Trimming at V came to 2 bases and at J to 1 base, leaving 3 bases not matched to a gene. The CDR3 length is 15 residues. CDR1 and CDR2 (germline): SGHVS, FQNEAQ. Written as DNA, the CDR3 is TGTGCCAGCAGCTTACGACTAGCAGGCACAGATACGCAGTATTTT. As protein: CASSLRLAGTDTQYF.

The chain recombines TRBV30 with TRBJ1-3, with D possibly matching TRBD1 (5 bases). V lost 5 bases and J lost 0, with 14 bases in between. Germline-derived CDR1 and CDR2 are GTSNPN and SVGIG (reference sequence). There are 15 residues in the CDR3. The chain's CDR3 is CAWSSWGGSGNTIYF. The CDR3, as DNA: TGTGCCTGGTCAAGTTGGGGCGGCTCTGGAAACACCATATATTTT.